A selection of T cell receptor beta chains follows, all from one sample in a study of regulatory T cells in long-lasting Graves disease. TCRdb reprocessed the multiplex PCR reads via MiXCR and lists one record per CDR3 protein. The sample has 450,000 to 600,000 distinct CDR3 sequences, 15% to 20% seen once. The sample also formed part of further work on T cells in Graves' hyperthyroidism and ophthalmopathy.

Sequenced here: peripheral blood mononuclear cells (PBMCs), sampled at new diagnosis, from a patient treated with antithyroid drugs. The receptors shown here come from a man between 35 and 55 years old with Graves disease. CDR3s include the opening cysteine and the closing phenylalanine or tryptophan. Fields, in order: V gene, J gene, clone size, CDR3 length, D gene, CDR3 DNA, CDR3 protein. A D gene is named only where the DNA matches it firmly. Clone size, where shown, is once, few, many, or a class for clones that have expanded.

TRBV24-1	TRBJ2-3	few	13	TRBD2	TGTGCCACCCGGGGGGTCAGCACAGATACGCAGTATTTT	CATRGVSTDTQYF
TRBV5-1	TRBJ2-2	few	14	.	TGTGCCAGCAGCGGTCCACGGGAGATCGGGGAGCTGTTTTTT	CASSGPREIGELFF
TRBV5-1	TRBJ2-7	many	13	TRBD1	TGCGCCAGCAGGGGACAGGGGGCCCGCGAGCAGTACTTC	CASRGQGAREQYF
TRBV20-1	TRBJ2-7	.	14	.	TGCAGTGCCACCCCCCCCCCTGGAATTCACGGGCAGTACTTC	CSATPPPGIHGQYF
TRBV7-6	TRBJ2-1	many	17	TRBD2	TGTGCCAGCAGCTTATTCGGCGGGAGAGGAACCTACAATGAGCAGTTCTTC	CASSLFGGRGTYNEQFF
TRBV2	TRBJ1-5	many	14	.	TGTGCCAGCAGTGGGACGGGGGAATATCGGGCCCAGCATTTT	CASSGTGEYRAQHF
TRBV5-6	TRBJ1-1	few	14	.	TGTGCCAGCAGCTTGTTTGGGGGATACACTGAAGCTTTCTTT	CASSLFGGYTEAFF
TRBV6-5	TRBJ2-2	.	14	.	TGTGCCAGCAGTTCCCTCCCGGCAGAGGGGGAGCTGTTTTTT	CASSSLPAEGELFF
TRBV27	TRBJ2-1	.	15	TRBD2	TGTGCCAGCAGTTTTGGAAGCGGGGGGGCGTATGAGCAGTTCTTC	CASSFGSGGAYEQFF
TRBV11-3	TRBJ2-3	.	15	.	TGTGCCAGCAGTCTCTCCGGGCAGGACACAGATACGCAGTATTTT	CASSLSGQDTDTQYF
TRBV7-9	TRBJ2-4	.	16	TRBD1	TGTGCCAGCAGCGTATGGGGACAGCAAGATTTAAACATTCAGTACTTC	CASSVWGQQDLNIQYF
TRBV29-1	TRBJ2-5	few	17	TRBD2	TGCAGCGTGGGGACTAGGCTTCGAGGGCCCAGCAAAGAGACCCAGTACTTC	CSVGTRLRGPSKETQYF
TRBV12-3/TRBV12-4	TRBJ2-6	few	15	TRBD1	TGTGCCAGCAGTCATGACAGGGTTGGGGCCAACGTCCTGACTTTC	CASSHDRVGANVLTF
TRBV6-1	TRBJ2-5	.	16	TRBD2	TGTGCCAGCAGTGAAGGTTCAGCGGGAGATGTCGAGACCCAGTACTTC	CASSEGSAGDVETQYF
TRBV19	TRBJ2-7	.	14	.	TGTTCCTCGGCCAGGGAGAGGAGCTCCTACGAGCAGTACTTC	CSSARERSSYEQYF
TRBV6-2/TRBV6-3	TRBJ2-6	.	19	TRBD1	TGTGCCAGCAGTTACTTCCCCCCGGGACAGGGTATTGGGGCCAACGTCCTGACTTTC	CASSYFPPGQGIGANVLTF
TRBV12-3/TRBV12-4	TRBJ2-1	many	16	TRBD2	TGTGCCAGCAGTTTAAGAAGGGCTAGCGGCCACAATGAGCAGTTCTTC	CASSLRRASGHNEQFF
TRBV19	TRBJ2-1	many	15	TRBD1	TGTGCCAGTAGTCCGCGGACAGGGGCGTCGAATGAGCAGTTCTTC	CASSPRTGASNEQFF
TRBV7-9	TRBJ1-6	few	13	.	TGTGCCAGCAGCTTAGAAGAGAATTCACCCCTCCACTTT	CASSLEENSPLHF
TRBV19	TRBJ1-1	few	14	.	TGTGCCAGTAGTACCGCCAGGACGAACACTGAAGCTTTCTTT	CASSTARTNTEAFF
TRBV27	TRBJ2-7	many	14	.	TGTGCCAGCAGCTGGAGGGGGGCAGCCTACGAGCAGTACTTC	CASSWRGAAYEQYF
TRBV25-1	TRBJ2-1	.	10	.	TGTGCCAGTGGCGTCAATGAGCAGTTCTTC	CASGVNEQFF
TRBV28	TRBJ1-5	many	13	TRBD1	TGTGCCAGCATCAGGGACAGCTATCAGCCCCAGCATTTT	CASIRDSYQPQHF
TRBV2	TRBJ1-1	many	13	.	TGTGCCAGCGGTGTAGGGGGGTACACTGAAGCTTTCTTT	CASGVGGYTEAFF
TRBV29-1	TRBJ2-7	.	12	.	TGCAGCGTTCTGGGGACCGACAACGAGCAGTACTTC	CSVLGTDNEQYF
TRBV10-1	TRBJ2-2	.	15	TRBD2	TGCGCCAGCAGTCTGAGCGGGAGCTCCACCGGGGAGCTGTTTTTT	CASSLSGSSTGELFF
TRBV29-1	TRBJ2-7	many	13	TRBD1	TGCAGCGCCTCGGGACAGGGGAGGCACGAGCAGTACTTC	CSASGQGRHEQYF
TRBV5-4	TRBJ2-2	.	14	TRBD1	TGTGCCAGCAGCTTGGACAGGGGGTCCGGGGAGCTGTTTTTT	CASSLDRGSGELFF
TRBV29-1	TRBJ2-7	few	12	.	TGCAGCGTTCTGTCACCAGGGTACGAGCAGTACTTC	CSVLSPGYEQYF
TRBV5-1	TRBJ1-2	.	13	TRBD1	TGCGCCAGCTCAAGTGAGGGGGCCCGGGGCTACACCTTC	CASSSEGARGYTF
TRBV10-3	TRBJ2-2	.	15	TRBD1	TGTGCCATCAAGCCGGGACAGGGTAACACCGGGGAGCTGTTTTTT	CAIKPGQGNTGELFF
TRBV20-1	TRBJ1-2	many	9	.	TGCAGTGCTAGCTATGGCTACACCTTC	CSASYGYTF
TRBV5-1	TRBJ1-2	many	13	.	TGCGCCAGCAGCTTGGCCTACCGGGATGGCTACACCTTC	CASSLAYRDGYTF
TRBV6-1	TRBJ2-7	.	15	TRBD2	TGTGCCAGCAGTGCCCTGGGGCGGGGGGGATACGAGCAGTACTTC	CASSALGRGGYEQYF
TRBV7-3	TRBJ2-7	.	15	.	TGTGCCAGCAGCCCCTGGGGACCGGTGGTTAATGAGCAGTACTTC	CASSPWGPVVNEQYF
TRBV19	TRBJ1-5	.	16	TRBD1	TGTGCCGGTAGTACGATGGACAGGGATAGCAATCAGCCCCAGCATTTT	CAGSTMDRDSNQPQHF
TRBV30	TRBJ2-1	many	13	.	TGTGCCTGGAGTGTAATGTCCTACAATGAGCAGTTCTTC	CAWSVMSYNEQFF
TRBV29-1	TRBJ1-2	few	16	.	TGCAGCGTCCGAGGGGGACCCCGTACTCCTAACTATGGCTACACCTTC	CSVRGGPRTPNYGYTF
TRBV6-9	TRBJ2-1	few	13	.	TGTGCCAGCAGTTCCTCGACTGAGGGCGAGCAGTTCTTC	CASSSSTEGEQFF
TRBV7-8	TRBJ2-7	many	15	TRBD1	TGTGCCAGCAGCCCGCAGACAGGGTTCACCTACGAGCAGTACTTC	CASSPQTGFTYEQYF
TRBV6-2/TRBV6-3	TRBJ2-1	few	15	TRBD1	TGTGCCAGCAGGACGCCGGACAGGGGGCGGAATGAGCAGTTCTTC	CASRTPDRGRNEQFF
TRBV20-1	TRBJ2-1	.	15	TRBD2	TGCAGTGCTAGACTGACTAGCAGCCTCTACAATGAGCAGTTCTTC	CSARLTSSLYNEQFF
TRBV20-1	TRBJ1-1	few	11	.	TGCAGTGCTAGTATCGACAGAAGCGCTTTCTTT	CSASIDRSAFF
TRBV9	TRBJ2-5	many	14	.	TGTGCCAGCAGCGTAGGACCTGGACTCGGGGCCCAGTACTTC	CASSVGPGLGAQYF
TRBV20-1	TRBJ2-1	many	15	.	TGCAGTGCTGCTGTCTGGCAGATCACTTACAATGAGCAGTTCTTC	CSAAVWQITYNEQFF
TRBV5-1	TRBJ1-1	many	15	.	TGCGCCAGCAGCCGACATAAGGGGATGAACACTGAAGCTTTCTTT	CASSRHKGMNTEAFF
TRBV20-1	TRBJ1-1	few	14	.	TGCAGTGCTAACGGGGGGGTTCGAGACACTGAAGCTTTCTTT	CSANGGVRDTEAFF
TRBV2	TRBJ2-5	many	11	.	TGTGCCAGCAATCGAAGAGAGACCCAGTACTTC	CASNRRETQYF
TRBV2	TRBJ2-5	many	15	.	TGTGCCAGCAGTGAAGATAGAGGGCCGGGAGAGACCCAGTACTTC	CASSEDRGPGETQYF
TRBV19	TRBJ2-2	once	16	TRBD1	TGTGCCAGTAGTTTAGGTACAGGGGGCATCACCGGGGAGCTGTTTTTT	CASSLGTGGITGELFF
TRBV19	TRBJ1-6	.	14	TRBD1	TGTGCCAGTAGTACACAGGGGCCTAATTCACCCCTCCACTTT	CASSTQGPNSPLHF
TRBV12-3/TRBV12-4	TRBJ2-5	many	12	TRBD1	TGTGCCAGCAGGCAACAGGGGGGGACCCAGTACTTC	CASRQQGGTQYF
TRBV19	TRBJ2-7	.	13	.	TGTGCCAGTAGTCAGGGACAACTCTACGAGCAGTACTTC	CASSQGQLYEQYF
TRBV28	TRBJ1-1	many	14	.	TGTGCCAGCAGTTTATATGGGATGGGCACTGAAGCTTTCTTT	CASSLYGMGTEAFF